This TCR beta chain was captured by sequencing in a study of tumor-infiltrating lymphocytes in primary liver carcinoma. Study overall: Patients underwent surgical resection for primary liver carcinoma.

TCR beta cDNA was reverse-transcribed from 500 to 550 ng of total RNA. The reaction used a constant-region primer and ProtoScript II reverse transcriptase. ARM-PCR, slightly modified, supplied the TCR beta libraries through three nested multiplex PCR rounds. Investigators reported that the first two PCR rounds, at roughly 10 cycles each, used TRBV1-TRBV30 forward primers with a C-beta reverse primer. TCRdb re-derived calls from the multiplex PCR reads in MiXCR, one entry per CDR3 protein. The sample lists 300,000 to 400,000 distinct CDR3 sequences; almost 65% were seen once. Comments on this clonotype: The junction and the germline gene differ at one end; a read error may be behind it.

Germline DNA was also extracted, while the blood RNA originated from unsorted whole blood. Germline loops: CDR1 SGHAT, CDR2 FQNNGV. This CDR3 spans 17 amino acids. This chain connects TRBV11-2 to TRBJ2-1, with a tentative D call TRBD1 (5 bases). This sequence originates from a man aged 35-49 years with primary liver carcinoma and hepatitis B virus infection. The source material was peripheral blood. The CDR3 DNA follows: TGTGTCAGCAGCTTAGACCCGACAGTGAGCTCCTACAATGAGCAGTTCTTC. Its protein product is CVSSLDPTVSSYNEQFF.